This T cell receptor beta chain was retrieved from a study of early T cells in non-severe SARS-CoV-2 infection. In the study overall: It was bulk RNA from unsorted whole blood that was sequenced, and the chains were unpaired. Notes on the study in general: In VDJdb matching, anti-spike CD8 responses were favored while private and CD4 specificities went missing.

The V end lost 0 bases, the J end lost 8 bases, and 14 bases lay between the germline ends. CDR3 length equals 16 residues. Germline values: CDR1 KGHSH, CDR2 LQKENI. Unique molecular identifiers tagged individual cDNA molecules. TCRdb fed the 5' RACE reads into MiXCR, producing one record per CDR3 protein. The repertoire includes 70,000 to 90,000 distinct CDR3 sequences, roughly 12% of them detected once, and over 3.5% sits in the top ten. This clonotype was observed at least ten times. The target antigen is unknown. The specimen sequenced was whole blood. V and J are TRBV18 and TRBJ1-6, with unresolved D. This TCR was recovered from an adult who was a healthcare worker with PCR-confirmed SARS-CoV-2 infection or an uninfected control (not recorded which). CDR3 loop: CASSPPAGGWDSPLHF. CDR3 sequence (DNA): TGTGCCAGCTCACCACCGGCAGGCGGTTGGGATTCACCCCTCCACTTT.